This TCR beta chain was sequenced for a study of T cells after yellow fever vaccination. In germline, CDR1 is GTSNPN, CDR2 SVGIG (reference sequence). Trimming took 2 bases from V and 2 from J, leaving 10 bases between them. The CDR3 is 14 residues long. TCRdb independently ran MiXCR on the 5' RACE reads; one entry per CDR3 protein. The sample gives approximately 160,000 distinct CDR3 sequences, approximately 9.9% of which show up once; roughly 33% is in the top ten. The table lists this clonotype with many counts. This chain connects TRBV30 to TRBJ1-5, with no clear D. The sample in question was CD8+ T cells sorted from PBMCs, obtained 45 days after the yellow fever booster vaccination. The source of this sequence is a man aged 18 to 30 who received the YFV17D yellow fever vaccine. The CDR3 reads CAWSLGFGNQPQHF. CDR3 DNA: TGTGCCTGGAGTTTGGGATTTGGCAATCAGCCCCAGCATTTT.